Presented here are 22 T cell receptor beta chains from one specimen sequenced in a study of regulatory T cells in long-lasting Graves disease. Indicated time point: newly diagnosed GD, antithyroid drugs for less than 3 months. PBMC-derived RNA was used for the TCR library. CDR3-region Arm-PCR and iRepertoire HTBI primers produced the TCR beta libraries. TCRdb analysed the multiplex PCR reads with MiXCR anew, one entry per CDR3 protein. The sample lists 200,000 to 250,000 distinct CDR3 sequences; about 18% were seen once. This sample comprised peripheral blood mononuclear cells (PBMCs), obtained at new diagnosis, from a patient treated with antithyroid drugs. Every receptor here comes from a female donor with Graves disease.

The CDR3 here is CASSLTSGEGETQYF. DNA of the CDR3: TGTGCCAGCAGTCTTACGTCGGGAGAGGGTGAGACCCAGTACTTC. The chain joins TRBV3-1 to TRBJ2-5, with D perhaps TRBD2 (6 bases). Between the trimmed V and J ends, which lost 6 bases and 5 bases, there was a span of 19 bases. In germline, CDR1 is LGHDT, CDR2 YNNKEL (reference sequence). There are 15 residues in the CDR3.

This clonotype was counted at least ten times. This sequence joins TRBV10-3 and TRBJ2-7; D gene uncertain. Germline V lookup: CDR1 ENHRY, CDR2 SYGVKD. V dropped 6 bases and J dropped 7 bases, with 10 bases sitting between them. The CDR3 sequence is 11 residues long. The CDR3 DNA sequence: TGTGCCATCAGCGCCCAGAGGGAGCAGTACTTC. It translates to CAISAQREQYF.

The table lists this clonotype with many counts. The chain combines TRBV6-5 with TRBJ2-4, with D hard to call. Per germline, CDR1 MNHEY and CDR2 SVGAGI. This CDR3 has 17 amino acids. The germline V and J ends were trimmed by 4 bases and 6 bases, with 22 bases remaining between them. CDR3 residues: CASSSLIWASAPNIQYF. Here the CDR3 DNA reads TGTGCCAGCAGTTCCCTTATCTGGGCTTCCGCCCCAAACATTCAGTACTTC.

This clonotype was counted ten times or more. This rearrangement joins TRBV28 to TRBJ2-1, with TRBD2 matching 12 bases. Germline V gene data show CDR1 as MDHEN and CDR2 as SYDVKM. Trimming took 6 bases from V and 9 from J; bases not matched to a gene: 9. The CDR3 covers 15 residues. CDR3 nucleotides: TGTGCCAGCAGCACAACTAGCGGGAGGCTGCTTGAGCAGTTCTTC. Amino acid sequence: CASSTTSGRLLEQFF.

This clonotype was detected many times. The chain is built from TRBV24-1 and TRBJ2-5; D perhaps matches TRBD2 (6 bases). V was pared by 3 bases and J by 1 base, with 14 bases between. This CDR3 is 16 amino acids long. CDR1 and CDR2 (germline): KGHDR, SFDVKD. The CDR3: CATSDGNGRAQETQYF. The CDR3 DNA reads as TGTGCCACCAGTGATGGGAACGGGAGAGCCCAAGAGACCCAGTACTTC.

This clonotype was seen repeatedly, ten times or more. This chain uses TRBV7-2 with TRBJ1-4; a weak D match, TRBD1 (6 bases). Trimming left V 2 bases short and J 8 bases short, with 15 bases between. In germline, CDR1 is SGHTA, CDR2 FQGNSA. The CDR3 spans 15 residues. Written as DNA, the CDR3 is TGTGCCAGCAGCTTATTGGGGAGCCAGGGGGAAAAACTGTTTTTT. Its protein is CASSLLGSQGEKLFF.

This clonotype showed up many times. The rearrangement joins TRBV7-2 to TRBJ2-7; 7 bases align to TRBD1. J gave up 1 base and V 3 bases, and 9 bases lay outside the gene matches. The CDR3 is made up of 16 amino acids. In germline, CDR1 is SGHTA, CDR2 FQGNSA. In nucleotides, the CDR3 is TGTGCCAGCAGCTTTGCCCGGACAGGTTCTTCCTACGAGCAGTACTTC. Protein product: CASSFARTGSSYEQYF.

The rearrangement joins TRBV11-2 to TRBJ2-5; 10 nucleotides agree with TRBD1. CDR1 SGHAT and CDR2 FQNNGV come from the germline V gene. The junction had 8 bases not matched to a gene; V was cut back by 5 bases and J by 5 bases. The CDR3 is 15 residues long. CDR3 nucleotides: TGTGCCAGCAGCGTTACCGGGACAGGGGACGAGACCCAGTACTTC. This codes for CASSVTGTGDETQYF.

The rearrangement links TRBV11-3 to TRBJ2-1; 9 bases align to TRBD1. The tail of the sequence fits TRBJ2-5 better, so the J call may be wrong. Germline V lookup: CDR1 SGHNT, CDR2 YENEEA. The CDR3 is 14 residues long. The CDR3 coding sequence is TGTGCCAGCAGAGACAGGGGGAGGGGGAAGACCCAGTACTTC. Translating gives CASRDRGRGKTQYF.

This clonotype was observed many times. The chain couples TRBV2 to TRBJ2-3; no definite D call. CDR1 is SNHLY, CDR2 FYNNEI, per germline. This CDR3 region has 16 residues. V was pared by 7 bases and J by 1 base, with 18 bases between. This chain's CDR3 is CASTEDGGARTDTQYF. CDR3 nucleotides: TGTGCCAGCACTGAGGATGGCGGAGCCCGCACAGATACGCAGTATTTT.

This clonotype appeared a few times. The V and J genes are TRBV5-1 and TRBJ2-1; 11 bases are shared with TRBD2. With 0 bases clipped from V and 10 bases from J, the junction kept 9 bases outside the gene matches. CDR1 is SGHRS and CDR2 is YFSETQ in the germline V gene. The CDR3 totals 16 residues. CDR3 bases: TGCGCCAGCAGCTTGGAAAGGGTAGCGGGAGGGGGCGAGCAGTTCTTC. Translated: CASSLERVAGGGEQFF.

This clonotype was recorded at least ten times. The chain joins TRBV6-5 to TRBJ1-4, with D uncertain. Germline V lookup: CDR1 MNHEY, CDR2 SVGAGI. V lost 2 bases and J 5 bases, leaving 6 bases between the germline ends. This CDR3 contains 13 residues. Written as DNA, the CDR3 is TGTGCCAGCAGTTACGGTGTGAATGAAAAACTGTTTTTT. Translation gives CASSYGVNEKLFF.

As concerns this clonotype: With only one base between it and a far larger clone, this is likely a read error. The rearrangement joins TRBV7-2 to TRBJ2-1, with TRBD2 matching over 11 bases. The CDR3 runs to 13 residues. Germline assignment: CDR1 SGHTA and CDR2 FQGNSA. V dropped 6 bases and J dropped 8; count of bases not matched to a gene: 3. In nucleotides, the CDR3 is TGTACCAGCAGTCCGGGACTAGCGGATGAGCAGTTCTTC. Translation gives CTSSPGLADEQFF.

This clonotype was seen repeatedly, ten times or more. The chain combines TRBV19 with TRBJ1-4; 7 bases fit TRBD1. The V gene's germline CDR1 is LNHDA and CDR2 SQIVND (reference sequence). V shed 7 bases and J 5 bases; nucleotides not matched to a gene: 10. The CDR3 has 15 residues. CDR3 in amino acids: CASKPQGELNEKLFF. Here the CDR3 DNA reads TGTGCCAGTAAACCCCAGGGGGAACTCAATGAAAAACTGTTTTTT.

This clonotype was found once. CDR3 in DNA: TGTGCCAGCAGTGTTGGACTAGCGGGAGTCAATGAGCAGTTCTTC. Amino acids: CASSVGLAGVNEQFF. The chain has TRBV2 and TRBJ2-1, with 13 positions matching TRBD2. The CDR3 sequence is 15 residues long. Losses at the gene ends were 4 bases for V and 6 bases for J; bases not matched to a gene: 3. The germline gives CDR1 SNHLY, CDR2 FYNNEI.

This clonotype has ten or more counts. The V gene is TRBV9, the J gene TRBJ2-7; tentatively, D is TRBD1 or TRBD2 (5 bases each). CDR1 is SGDLS and CDR2 is YYNGEE in the germline V gene. This CDR3 contains 17 residues. V lost 0 bases, J lost 0 bases, and 16 bases lay in between. The CDR3 DNA follows: TGTGCCAGCAGCGTAGTCCCATCCGGGGCGAGCTCCTACGAGCAGTACTTC. It yields the protein CASSVVPSGASSYEQYF.

This clonotype was counted ten times or more. The rearrangement joins TRBV6-1 to TRBJ1-3; 8 nucleotides align to TRBD1. The trim removed 10 bases at V and 0 bases at J, leaving 5 bases unmatched. This CDR3 is 14 amino acids long. The germline V gene has CDR1 MNHNS and CDR2 SASEGT. The CDR3 DNA sequence: TGTGCCACGAGCGGGACAGGCTCTGGAAACACCATATATTTT. Its protein product is CATSGTGSGNTIYF.

Note on this clonotype: A much larger clone is a single base away; this may be a read error. This chain links TRBV4-3 with TRBJ1-3; no clear D gene. This CDR3 region has 16 residues. The V end was cut by 0 bases, the J end by 0 bases, with 9 bases between. The germline V gene has CDR1 LGHNA and CDR2 YSLEER. The CDR3 nucleotides are TGCGCCAGCAGCCAAGAGTTGCTGAACTCTGGAAACACCATATATTTT. This translates into CASSQELLNSGNTIYF.

This clonotype has ten or more counts. The rearrangement links TRBV2 to TRBJ2-1; D may be TRBD2 (6 bases). V dropped 6 bases and J dropped 4 bases, with 19 bases sitting between them. The V gene's germline CDR1 is SNHLY and CDR2 FYNNEI. CDR3 length equals 16 residues. The CDR3 region is CASSDLLARTYNEQFF. The CDR3 DNA reads as TGTGCCAGCAGCGACCTTCTAGCGAGAACTTACAATGAGCAGTTCTTC.

This rearrangement joins TRBV28 to TRBJ1-1, with a possible D match to TRBD1 (6 bases). V gave up 6 bases and J gave up 2 bases, with 19 bases separating them. Germline V gene data show CDR1 as MDHEN and CDR2 as SYDVKM. The CDR3 has 16 residues. CDR3 sequence: CASSLVPGQENTEAFF. CDR3 nucleotides: TGTGCCAGCAGCCTTGTCCCGGGACAAGAAAACACTGAAGCTTTCTTT.

This clonotype was found once. A far larger clone differs by one base, so this is likely a read error. V and J are TRBV27 and TRBJ1-1, with TRBD1 identical over 7 bases. Germline trimming cut 6 bases from V and 1 base from J; bases unmatched to any gene: 2. Germline lookup yields CDR1 MNHEY and CDR2 SMNVEV (reference sequence). The CDR3 extends over 13 amino acids. CDR3 nucleotides: TGTGCCAGCAGGTACAGGGGGAACACTGAAGCTTTCTTT. Its protein product is CASRYRGNTEAFF.

Many counts were recorded for this clonotype. This chain uses TRBV30 with TRBJ1-1; D might be TRBD1 (5 bases). The CDR3 contains 13 residues. Germline loops: CDR1 GTSNPN, CDR2 SVGIG (reference sequence). Trimming took 0 bases from V and 1 from J, leaving 6 bases between them. This CDR3 is CAWSVGGNTEAFF. The DNA for the CDR3 is TGTGCCTGGAGTGTCGGGGGGAACACTGAAGCTTTCTTT.